This TCR beta chain was recovered during a study of blood T cell repertoires in COVID-19. At the level of the study: Both acute and convalescent COVID-19 samples were obtained from the United States, Italy and Spain. T cells, B-cell-depleted T cells, or PBMCs provided the cDNA or gDNA that served as material.

Germline CDR1 is DFQATT and CDR2 is SNEGSKA (reference sequence). The CDR3 totals 11 residues. V shed 6 bases and J 9 bases; nucleotides not matched to a gene: 3. Original methodology: Estimated nucleated cell counts came from reference gene primer amplification. The protocol was immunoSEQ multiplex PCR, while the TCRdb copy is restricted to in-frame clones and leaves out a portion. V and J calls and clone size are those listed in that table; D and trimming were worked out from the DNA. This table has 310,000 or so clones, around 92% appearing once. The sequence was collected from a man aged 18 to 35 who had recovered from COVID-19. The V gene is TRBV20-1, the J gene TRBJ1-1, with 11 bases lining up with TRBD1. Sequencing was done on a sample of peripheral blood. This chain's CDR3 is CSAGTGGQAFF. The CDR3 bases are TGCAGTGCCGGGACAGGGGGTCAAGCTTTCTTT.